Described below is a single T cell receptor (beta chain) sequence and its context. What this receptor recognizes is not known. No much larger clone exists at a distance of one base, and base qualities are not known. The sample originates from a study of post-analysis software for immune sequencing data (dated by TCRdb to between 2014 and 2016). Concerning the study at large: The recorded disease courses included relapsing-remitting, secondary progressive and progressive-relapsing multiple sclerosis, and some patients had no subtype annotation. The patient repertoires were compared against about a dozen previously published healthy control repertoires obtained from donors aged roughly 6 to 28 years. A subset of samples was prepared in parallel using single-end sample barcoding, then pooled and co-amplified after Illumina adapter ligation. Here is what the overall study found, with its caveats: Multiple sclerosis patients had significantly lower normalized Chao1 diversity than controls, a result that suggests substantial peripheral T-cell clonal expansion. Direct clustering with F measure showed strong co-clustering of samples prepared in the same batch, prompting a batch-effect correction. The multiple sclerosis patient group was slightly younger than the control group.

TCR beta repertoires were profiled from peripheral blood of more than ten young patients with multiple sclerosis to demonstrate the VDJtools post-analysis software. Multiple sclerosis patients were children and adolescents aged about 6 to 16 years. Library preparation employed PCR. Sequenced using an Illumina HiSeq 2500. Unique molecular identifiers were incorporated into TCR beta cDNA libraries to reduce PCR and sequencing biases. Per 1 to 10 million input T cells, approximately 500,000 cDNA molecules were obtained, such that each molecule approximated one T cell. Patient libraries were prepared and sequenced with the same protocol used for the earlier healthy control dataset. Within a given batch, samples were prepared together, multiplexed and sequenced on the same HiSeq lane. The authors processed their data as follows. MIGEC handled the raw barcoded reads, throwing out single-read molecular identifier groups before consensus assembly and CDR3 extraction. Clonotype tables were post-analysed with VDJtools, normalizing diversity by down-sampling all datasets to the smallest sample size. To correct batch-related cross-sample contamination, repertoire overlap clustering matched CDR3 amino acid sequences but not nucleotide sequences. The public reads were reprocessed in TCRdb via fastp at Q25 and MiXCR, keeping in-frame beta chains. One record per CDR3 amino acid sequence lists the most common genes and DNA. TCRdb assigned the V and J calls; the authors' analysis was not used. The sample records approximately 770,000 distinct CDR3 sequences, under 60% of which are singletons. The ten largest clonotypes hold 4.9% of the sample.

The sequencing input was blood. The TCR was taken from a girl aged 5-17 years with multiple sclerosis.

This receptor has the CDR3 CASSLAALSTTDTQYF. The bases read TGTGCCAGCAGTTTAGCGGCCCTAAGTACCACAGATACGCAGTATTTT. The chain links TRBV27 with TRBJ2-3; no confident D gene assignment can be made. The cysteine opens and the phenylalanine closes a CDR3 of 16 amino acids. Left in the record is the CDR3 DNA by itself, 48 bases read in frame from the first base. At the junction V is shortened by 2 bases and J by 2 bases, with 14 bases in between. Reading the germline V gene (reference sequence) gives CDR1 MNHEY and CDR2 SMNVEV.